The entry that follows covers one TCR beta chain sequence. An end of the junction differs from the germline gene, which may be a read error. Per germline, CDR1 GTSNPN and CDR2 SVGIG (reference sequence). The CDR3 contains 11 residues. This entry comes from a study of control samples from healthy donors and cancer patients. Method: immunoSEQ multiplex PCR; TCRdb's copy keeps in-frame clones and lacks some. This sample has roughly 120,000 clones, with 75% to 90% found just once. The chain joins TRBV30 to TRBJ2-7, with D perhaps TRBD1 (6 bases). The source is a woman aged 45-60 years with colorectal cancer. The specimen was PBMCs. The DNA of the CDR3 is TGTGCCTGGAGTAGAGGGGGAGTAAACGACTTC. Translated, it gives CAWSRGGVNDF.